The 15 T cell receptor beta chains below all came from one sample that was sequenced in a study of blood T cell repertoires in COVID-19. The method was immunoSEQ multiplex PCR; TCRdb's version includes in-frame clones alone and lacks a portion of them. Among around 200,000 clones listed, about 81% were seen once. The sample consisted of peripheral blood. The receptor source for this set is a man aged 25 to 40 with active or convalescent COVID-19.

This chain uses TRBV6-4 with TRBJ1-2, with 7 bases fitting TRBD1. V trimming: 4 bases; J trimming: 2 bases; junction bases outside the gene matches: 1. Germline CDR1 reads MRHNA; CDR2 reads SNTAGT. The CDR3 length is 13 residues. Here the CDR3 DNA reads TGTGCCAGCAGTGCAGGGGGAAACTATGGCTACACCTTC. Translated, it gives CASSAGGNYGYTF.

V gene TRBV6-2 or TRBV6-3 combines with J gene TRBJ2-7; 14 nucleotides match TRBD2. The CDR3 is made up of 15 amino acids. V dropped 5 bases and J dropped 2; count of bases not matched to a gene: 2. The germline gives CDR1 MNHEY, CDR2 SVGEGT. The CDR3 DNA sequence: TGTGCCAGCAGTCGACTAGCGGGAGGGACCTACGAGCAGTACTTC. Its protein product is CASSRLAGGTYEQYF.

V gene TRBV7-3 combines with J gene TRBJ1-2; TRBD1 aligns across 8 bases. The V gene end was trimmed by 1 base and the J gene end by 8 bases; junction bases not matched to a gene: 6. The CDR3 contains 14 residues. Germline assignment: CDR1 SGHTA and CDR2 FQGTGA. CDR3 nucleotides: TGTGCCAGCAGCTTAAGCAGGGGGCCGCAGGGCTACACCTTC. This encodes CASSLSRGPQGYTF.

The rearrangement joins TRBV19 to TRBJ1-2, with 10 bases aligning to TRBD1. Germline CDR1 LNHDA, CDR2 SQIVND (reference sequence). The CDR3 contains 17 residues. V lost 4 bases to trimming and J lost 7 bases; unmatched junction nucleotides: 15. The DNA for the CDR3 is TGTGCCAGTAGTACCCCCGGGCACGACAGGGGGCAACTTGGCTACACCTTC. Amino acid sequence: CASSTPGHDRGQLGYTF.

The V gene is TRBV14, the J gene TRBJ1-1; 8 bases align to TRBD1. V shed 8 bases and J 6 bases; nucleotides not matched to a gene: 8. The length of the CDR3 is 13 residues. Germline V gene sequence: CDR1 SGHDN, CDR2 FVKESK. The CDR3 here is CASGLRGQAEAFF. The CDR3 coding sequence is TGTGCCAGCGGCCTAAGGGGACAGGCTGAAGCTTTCTTT.

This clone has only one observation. The chain carries TRBV7-9 and TRBJ1-1; D is unclear. The V and J ends lost 5 bases and 4 bases respectively, with 14 bases between them. This CDR3 spans 14 amino acids. CDR1 is SEHNR and CDR2 is FQNEAQ in the germline V gene (reference sequence). CDR3 nucleotide sequence: TGTGCCAGCAGCCCGAGCGGGAGCGGCACTGAAGCTTTCTTT. Translated, it gives CASSPSGSGTEAFF.

The V and J genes are TRBV30 and TRBJ1-2; possible D gene TRBD1, 6 bases. V was shortened by 2 bases and J by 7 bases, with 14 bases between the two germline ends. This CDR3 is built from 13 residues. Germline CDR1 and CDR2: GTSNPN and SVGIG (reference sequence). This CDR3 reads CAWSKGGGSGYTF. CDR3 nucleotides: TGTGCCTGGAGTAAGGGAGGGGGAAGTGGCTACACCTTC.

This clone has only a few counts. Other DNA variants within this sample encode the same CDR3. The chain links TRBV6-5 to TRBJ2-2; perhaps TRBD1 as D (6 bases). Germline V gene data show CDR1 as MNHEY and CDR2 as SVGAGI. V was trimmed by 6 bases and J by 0 bases, leaving 8 bases between them. The CDR3 consists of 14 residues. In nucleotides, the CDR3 is TGTGCCAGCAGGACAGGAGCGAACACCGGGGAGCTGTTTTTT. Encoded protein: CASRTGANTGELFF.

The chain joins TRBV5-1 to TRBJ1-5, with D uncertain. Germline V gene lookup returns CDR1 SGHRS and CDR2 YFSETQ. This CDR3 has 13 amino acids. V lost 5 bases and J lost 6, with 12 bases in between. CDR3 nucleotide sequence: TGCGCCAGCAGTCTAGACCTCGGTCAGCCCCAGCATTTT. Translation gives CASSLDLGQPQHF.

This clone was observed a single time. The chain is built from TRBV28 and TRBJ1-5; 11 positions match TRBD1. The CDR3 runs to 16 residues. The V segment lost 7 bases and the J segment 1 base; nucleotides outside the gene matches: 6. Germline loops: CDR1 MDHEN, CDR2 SYDVKM. This chain's CDR3 is CASILDRGRSNQPQHF. CDR3 coding DNA: TGTGCCAGCATCTTGGACAGGGGGCGGAGCAATCAGCCCCAGCATTTT.

The rearrangement joins TRBV2 to TRBJ1-2; 7 bases match TRBD1. V lost 7 bases to trimming and J lost 4 bases; unmatched junction nucleotides: 15. Per germline, CDR1 SNHLY and CDR2 FYNNEI. This CDR3 contains 16 residues. This CDR3 is CASKSTSGTEFYGYTF. In DNA, the CDR3 is TGTGCCAGCAAATCCACCTCCGGGACAGAATTCTATGGCTACACCTTC. The complete variable domain, with remaining parts taken from reference TRBV2 and TRBJ1-2, reads EPEVTQTPSHQVTQMGQEVILRCVPISNHLYFYWYRQILGQKVEFLVSFYNNEISEKSEIFDDQFSVERPDGSNFTLKIRSTKLEDSAMYFCASKSTSGTEFYGYTFGSGTRLTVV.

The genes are TRBV4-1 and TRBJ2-1; tentatively, D is TRBD2 (5 bases). The CDR3 extends over 15 amino acids. The germline V and J ends were trimmed by 7 bases and 0 bases, with 13 bases remaining between them. In germline, CDR1 is MGHRA, CDR2 YSYEKL. In DNA form, the CDR3 reads TGCGCCAGCAACCCTACGGGGAGCTCCTACAATGAGCAGTTCTTC. Translated: CASNPTGSSYNEQFF.

The chain is built from TRBV12-5 and TRBJ2-3; the D gene is possibly TRBD2 (6 bases). The CDR3 extends over 16 amino acids. V lost 0 bases, J lost 4 bases, and 14 bases lay in between. CDR1 is LGHNT and CDR2 is FRNRAP in the germline V gene. CDR3 protein: CASGLVTSRAPDTQYF. CDR3 nucleotide sequence: TGTGCTAGTGGTTTGGTAACTAGCCGTGCCCCAGATACGCAGTATTTT.

CDR3 sequence: CASSQGRLGGNTEAFF. CDR3 nucleotide sequence: TGCGCCAGCAGCCAAGGGCGACTGGGGGGGAACACTGAAGCTTTCTTT. The chain is built from TRBV4-1 and TRBJ1-1; perhaps TRBD1 as D (5 bases). This CDR3 comprises 16 residues. Trimming left V 1 base short and J 1 base short, with 13 bases between. CDR1 and CDR2 from the germline V gene are MGHRA and YSYEKL.

As to this clone: A much larger clone differs from this one at a single base, so this may be a read error. The chain carries TRBV12-3 or TRBV12-4 and TRBJ1-1, with D tentatively TRBD1 (6 bases). Deletions cut 5 bases from V and 1 base from J, with 8 bases between. The CDR3 extends over 13 amino acids. CDR3: CASSEQGNTEAFF. In DNA, the CDR3 is TGTGCCAGCAGTGAACAGGGGAACACTGAAGCTTTCTTT.